Presented here are 31 T cell receptor beta chains from one specimen sequenced in a study of type 1 regulatory T cells. Their antigen targets remain unknown. MiXCR, run by TCRdb on the reads, gives a single entry per CDR3 protein. The sample comprises about 68,000 distinct CDR3 sequences, approximately 64% of which are singletons, and about 8% rests with the top ten. Sequencing input: cultured T cells, either the whole culture or a sorted T cell fraction (not recorded which). Subset described: Tr1-enriched cell product generated in vitro against host alloantigens. The receptors derive from a human donor in good health.

This clonotype was observed at least ten times. The chain links TRBV12-3 or TRBV12-4 to TRBJ1-4, with TRBD1 as a possible D gene (6 bases). CDR3 length equals 15 residues. V was clipped by 5 bases and J by 1 base, with 11 bases between them. The CDR3 loop reads CASSRGGVTNEKLFF. The CDR3 DNA reads TGTGCCAGCAGTAGGGGGGGGGTAACTAATGAAAAACTGTTTTTT.

This clonotype was seen only a few times. V is TRBV7-2 and J is TRBJ2-2; D is uncertain. V dropped 5 bases and J dropped 3 bases, with 7 bases sitting between them. Germline CDR1 SGHTA, CDR2 FQGNSA. The CDR3 is 13 amino acids. CDR3 sequence reads: CASSMSYTGELFF. The CDR3 DNA reads TGTGCCAGCAGCATGTCCTACACCGGGGAGCTGTTTTTT.

This clonotype was counted a few times. The chain joins TRBV14 to TRBJ1-6, with 7 positions matching TRBD1. This CDR3 contains 15 residues. Per germline, CDR1 SGHDN and CDR2 FVKESK. V shed 0 bases and J 10 bases; nucleotides not matched to a gene: 6. The CDR3 region has the DNA TGTGCCAGCAGCCAAGATGCGACAGGGTTCTCACCCCTCCACTTT. Translation: CASSQDATGFSPLHF.

The chain combines TRBV5-1 with TRBJ1-5, with a possible D match to TRBD1 (5 bases). Germline V gene lookup returns CDR1 SGHRS and CDR2 YFSETQ. Trimming stripped 4 bases from V and 11 bases from J, with 22 bases between. CDR3 length: 15 residues. CDR3 in amino acids: CASSPSGGTGMTQHF. The DNA for the CDR3 is TGCGCCAGCAGCCCGTCGGGGGGGACGGGTATGACCCAGCATTTT.

The V and J genes are TRBV7-9 and TRBJ2-3, with D possibly being TRBD1 or TRBD2 (5 bases each). Germline-derived CDR1 and CDR2 are SEHNR and FQNEAQ (reference sequence). Trimming took 4 bases from V and 1 from J, leaving 15 bases between them. The CDR3 is 16 residues long. CDR3 sequence (DNA): TGTGCCAGCAGCTCTGGATGGGGGATGGGCACAGATACGCAGTATTTT. This gives the protein CASSSGWGMGTDTQYF.

This rearrangement joins TRBV20-1 to TRBJ2-7, with unresolved D. Germline V CDR1 and CDR2: DFQATT, SNEGSKA (reference sequence). Trimming pared 6 bases from V and 7 bases from J, leaving 19 bases between. The CDR3 sequence is 13 residues long. Here the CDR3 reads CSARPTGSGEQYF. The CDR3 DNA follows: TGCAGTGCCCGACCGACGGGCTCCGGGGAGCAGTACTTC.

The chain is built from TRBV4-2 and TRBJ2-1; 7 bases fit TRBD2. The CDR3 extends over 19 amino acids. The V gene's germline CDR1 is LGHNA and CDR2 YNFKEQ. J was trimmed by 1 base and V by 1 base; bases with no gene match: 13. CDR3 DNA: TGTGCCAGCAGCCAAGGCACCGGACTAGGGTTCATGTCCTACAATGAGCAGTTCTTC. Translated: CASSQGTGLGFMSYNEQFF.

This clonotype has a single count. The rearrangement joins TRBV2 to TRBJ2-3; D unresolved. The CDR3 spans 12 residues. Germline values: CDR1 SNHLY, CDR2 FYNNEI. Between the trimmed V and J ends, which lost 3 bases and 3 bases, there was a span of 4 bases. CDR3 DNA sequence: TGTGCCAGCAGTGACCGGACAGATACGCAGTATTTT. Translation: CASSDRTDTQYF. Filled out from reference TRBV2 and TRBJ2-3, the complete variable domain reads EPEVTQTPSHQVTQMGQEVILRCVPISNHLYFYWYRQILGQKVEFLVSFYNNEISEKSEIFDDQFSVERPDGSNFTLKIRSTKLEDSAMYFCASSDRTDTQYFGPGTRLTVL.

Notes on this clonotype: An end of the junction does not agree with germline; a read error may underlie this. The chain combines TRBV6-5 with TRBJ2-5, with D maybe TRBD2 (7 bases). CDR3 length: 14 residues. Germline V gene data show CDR1 as MNHEY and CDR2 as SVGAGI. DNA of the CDR3: TGTGCCAGCGGGGGGGGCCGGAGAGGGGAGACCGAGTACTTC. Translating it yields CASGGGRRGETEYF.

This clonotype was seen a handful of times. The chain is built from TRBV10-3 and TRBJ2-3, with 10 bases matching TRBD2. The V gene's germline CDR1 is ENHRY and CDR2 SYGVKD. The CDR3 runs 15 residues. V was clipped by 4 bases and J by 2 bases; unmatched bases: 3. CDR3 protein: CAISASGSITDTQYF. The CDR3 DNA sequence: TGTGCCATCAGTGCTAGCGGGAGTATCACAGATACGCAGTATTTT.

This chain uses TRBV18 with TRBJ2-3; the match to TRBD2 covers 8 bases. The CDR3 has 16 residues. The junction had 10 bases not matched to a gene; V was cut back by 4 bases and J by 4 bases. From germline, CDR1 is KGHSH and CDR2 LQKENI. The CDR3 reads CASSRAGTSGPDTQYF. DNA for the CDR3: TGTGCCAGCTCACGGGCCGGGACTAGTGGCCCAGATACGCAGTATTTT.

V is TRBV2 and J is TRBJ2-1, with 7 bases aligning to TRBD2. J lost 6 bases, V lost 6 bases, and 14 bases had no gene match. CDR1 SNHLY and CDR2 FYNNEI come from the germline V gene. This CDR3 has 16 amino acids. The CDR3 nucleotides read TGTGCCAGCAGGGATGGACCGGGAGGACCTACCAATGAGCAGTTCTTC. Translating gives CASRDGPGGPTNEQFF.

This clonotype was seen once. The chain uses TRBV11-2 and TRBJ1-3; D is undetermined. The CDR3 runs 15 residues. V was pared by 2 bases and J by 2 bases, with 10 bases between. The germline V gene has CDR1 SGHAT and CDR2 FQNNGV. Here the CDR3 DNA reads TGTGCCAGCAGCTTATATTTTGGCACTGGAAACACCATATATTTT. This translates into CASSLYFGTGNTIYF.

The chain links TRBV7-2 to TRBJ2-5, with D possibly TRBD1 on 6 matching bases. Germline CDR1 SGHTA, CDR2 FQGNSA. The germline V and J ends were trimmed by 6 bases and 5 bases, with 19 bases remaining between them. The CDR3 spans 15 residues. The chain's CDR3 is CASSFPTGLGETQYF. The CDR3 coding sequence is TGTGCCAGCAGTTTCCCCACAGGGCTCGGGGAGACCCAGTACTTC.

On this clonotype itself: Relative to the germline gene, one junction end is altered; a read error may explain this. The rearrangement links TRBV7-2 to TRBJ2-1, with D possibly called TRBD1 or TRBD2 (6 bases each). Per germline, CDR1 SGHTA and CDR2 FQGNSA. This CDR3 is built from 14 residues. The CDR3 loop reads CVSRAGGPPVEQFF. In DNA form, the CDR3 reads TGTGTCAGCAGAGCCGGGGGCCCCCCCGTGGAGCAGTTCTTC.

V is TRBV7-3 and J is TRBJ2-6; a possible D gene is TRBD2 (6 bases). V was clipped by 5 bases and J by 6 bases, with 11 bases between them. This CDR3 is 14 amino acids long. The germline CDR1 and CDR2 sequences are SGHTA and FQGTGA. The CDR3 DNA is TGTGCCAGCAGCCCCGGGACTGCGGCCAACGTCCTGACTTTC. Translating gives CASSPGTAANVLTF.

V and J are TRBV20-1 and TRBJ2-1; the D is unclear. V lost 0 bases, J lost 10 bases, and 7 bases lay in between. This CDR3 has 11 amino acids. The germline gives CDR1 DFQATT, CDR2 SNEGSKA (reference sequence). The CDR3 sequence: CSARDNPEQFF. CDR3 in DNA: TGCAGTGCTAGAGATAATCCCGAGCAGTTCTTC.

The J gene is TRBJ2-5, the V gene TRBV7-6, with unresolved D. CDR1 and CDR2 (germline): SGHVS, FNYEAQ. V was clipped by 4 bases and J by 5 bases, with 20 bases between them. The CDR3 has 16 amino acids. The CDR3 loop reads CASSSLPLPLGETQYF. In nucleotides, the CDR3 is TGTGCCAGCAGCTCCCTTCCTCTCCCTCTCGGGGAGACCCAGTACTTC.

This clonotype occurred once. This sequence joins TRBV12-3 or TRBV12-4 and TRBJ2-7, with D perhaps matching TRBD1 or TRBD2 (5 bases each). V was clipped by 3 bases and J by 5 bases, with 14 bases between them. This CDR3 is 14 amino acids long. CDR3 DNA sequence: TGTGCCAGCAGTTTCGGGGCGGGCAGGCACGAGCAGTACTTC. It yields the protein CASSFGAGRHEQYF.

The rearrangement uses TRBV25-1 and TRBJ1-4; the D gene is possibly TRBD1 (5 bases). Deletions cut 3 bases from V and 5 bases from J, with 13 bases between. The V gene's germline CDR1 is MGHDK and CDR2 SYGVNS. The CDR3 totals 15 residues. CDR3 nucleotides: TGTGCCAGCAGTGACCAGGGACGGGGAAATGAAAAACTGTTTTTT. Its translation is CASSDQGRGNEKLFF.

V and J are TRBV5-1 and TRBJ2-3; the match to TRBD2 covers 9 bases. The trim removed 9 bases at V and 5 bases at J, leaving 10 bases unmatched. The CDR3 length is 14 residues. The germline V gene encodes CDR1 SGHRS and CDR2 YFSETQ. The CDR3 nucleotides read TGCGCCACCTCGGCGGGAGGGCAAGTAGATACGCAGTATTTT. Translation gives CATSAGGQVDTQYF. Drawing the rest from reference TRBV5-1 and TRBJ2-3, the complete variable domain is KAGVTQTPRYLIKTRGQQVTLSCSPISGHRSVSWYQQTPGQGLQFLFEYFSETQRNKGNFPGRFSGRQFSNSRSEMNVSTLELGDSALYLCATSAGGQVDTQYFGPGTRLTVL.

The chain recombines TRBV7-2 with TRBJ2-1, with 10 bases fitting TRBD2. V was clipped by 1 base and J by 3 bases; unmatched bases: 0. CDR1 is SGHTA and CDR2 is FQGNSA in the germline V gene. The CDR3 is 15 residues long. This chain's CDR3 is CASSLGTSGYNEQFF. As DNA, the CDR3 is TGTGCCAGCAGCTTAGGGACTAGCGGCTACAATGAGCAGTTCTTC.

The chain recombines TRBV24-1 with TRBJ2-5; maybe TRBD2 (6 bases). This CDR3 comprises 15 residues. CDR1 KGHDR and CDR2 SFDVKD come from the germline V gene. V was pared by 3 bases and J by 5 bases, with 15 bases between. The CDR3 loop is CATSDPRTKLETQYF. The DNA for the CDR3 is TGTGCCACCAGTGATCCTCGGACTAAATTGGAGACCCAGTACTTC.

This clonotype was seen a single time. V is TRBV7-9 and J is TRBJ2-5; tentative D call: TRBD2 (6 bases). In germline, CDR1 is SEHNR, CDR2 FQNEAQ (reference sequence). The CDR3 totals 12 residues. The V end lost 4 bases, the J end lost 6 bases, and 9 bases lay between the germline ends. As DNA, the CDR3 is TGTGCCAGCAGCTCCAGCGGGCAGACCCAGTACTTC. It specifies CASSSSGQTQYF.

The gene calls are TRBV5-4 and TRBJ1-2; D unclear. From germline, CDR1 is SGHNT and CDR2 YYREEE (reference sequence). V was clipped by 4 bases and J by 2 bases, with 9 bases between them. CDR3 size: 13 residues. CDR3 sequence reads: CASSKSANYGYTF. The DNA of the CDR3 is TGTGCCAGCAGCAAGTCAGCGAACTATGGCTACACCTTC.

This sequence joins TRBV24-1 and TRBJ2-7; TRBD2 agrees at 7 bases. The CDR3 has 15 residues. V gave up 0 bases and J gave up 4 bases; unmatched junction bases: 5. Looked up from germline, CDR1 is KGHDR and CDR2 is SFDVKD. CDR3 residues: CATSDLFEAGYEQYV. The CDR3 bases are TGTGCCACCAGTGATTTGTTCGAAGCGGGGTACGAGCAGTACGTC.

This chain connects TRBV15 to TRBJ2-7; D not resolved. Trimming left V 0 bases short and J 6 bases short, with 12 bases between. This CDR3 has 14 amino acids. Germline V gene data show CDR1 as LNHNV and CDR2 as YYDKDF (reference sequence). The CDR3 DNA sequence: TGTGCCACCAGCAGAGATGCCGGAACCTTCGAGCAGTACTTC. Amino acids: CATSRDAGTFEQYF.

The chain combines TRBV9 with TRBJ2-7; perhaps TRBD2 as D (6 bases). Germline CDR1 reads SGDLS; CDR2 reads YYNGEE. CDR3 length: 15 residues. Trimming cost V 0 bases and J 0 bases, with 10 bases left between them. The CDR3 sequence: CASSVGVGSSYEQYF. The CDR3 bases are TGTGCCAGCAGCGTAGGTGTCGGGAGCTCCTACGAGCAGTACTTC.

This clonotype came up a few times. The chain employs TRBV5-4 and TRBJ2-3; 13 bases fit TRBD2. The CDR3 contains 19 residues. J was trimmed by 0 bases and V by 2 bases; bases with no gene match: 9. The V gene's germline CDR1 is SGHNT and CDR2 YYREEE (reference sequence). CDR3 amino acids: CASSFAGLAGFTSTDTQYF. The CDR3 nucleotides read TGTGCCAGCAGCTTCGCGGGACTAGCGGGATTTACTAGCACAGATACGCAGTATTTT.

The genes are TRBV10-3 and TRBJ1-2; tentatively, D is TRBD1 (6 bases). The V gene's germline CDR1 is ENHRY and CDR2 SYGVKD. Trimming cost V 4 bases and J 11 bases, with 20 bases left between them. This CDR3 comprises 14 residues. CDR3 DNA: TGTGCCATCAGTGGGGCCAGGGGAGGTGCTGGTTACACCTTC. Translating gives CAISGARGGAGYTF.

V gene TRBV6-2 or TRBV6-3 combines with J gene TRBJ1-1, with D possibly matching TRBD1 (5 bases). V gave up 7 bases and J gave up 6 bases, with 12 bases separating them. CDR1 is MNHEY and CDR2 is SVGEGT in the germline V gene. The CDR3 contains 12 residues. This chain's CDR3 is CASIKWGAEAFF. The CDR3 coding sequence is TGTGCCAGCATTAAGTGGGGGGCTGAAGCTTTCTTT.